Sequencing of this T cell receptor (beta chain) was carried out in a study of T cell responses to AZD1222 COVID-19 vaccine. Study-wide results and limits: Nearly half of spike-specific TCRs reportedly target unmutated variant regions. With dominance at 160-218 and 743-854, vaccine-associated CD4 TCRs spanned spike.

Trimming removed 7 bases from V and 4 bases from J; junction bases left unmatched: 11. The V gene's germline CDR1 is SGHRS and CDR2 YFSETQ. The length of the CDR3 is 15 residues. As for this clone: Its specificity is not known.

Profiled with immunoSEQ multiplex PCR; TCRdb holds only in-frame clones, not every one. In the table there are under 95,000 clones, approximately 83% of which are singletons. This chain joins TRBV5-1 and TRBJ1-3, with 7 bases identical to TRBD1. This receptor was taken from an adult in good health. This material consisted of peripheral blood, taken on day 0 of AZD1222 vaccination. This chain's CDR3 is CASGDTGDSGNTIYF. The CDR3 nucleotides read TGCGCCAGCGGGGATACAGGGGACTCCGGAAACACCATATATTTT.